This TCR beta chain was recovered during a study of molecular identifiers for immune sequencing clone quantification. The wider study: The replicate experiment used RNA from 20,000 or 100,000 naive CD8 cells. This RNA was split into five aliquots, and four of them were sequenced. Study-level results: Barcodes shared by identical TCR molecules could lead to underestimated sizes of highly expanded clones.

TCRdb re-analysed the PCR reads in MiXCR, keeping a single row per CDR3 protein. The sample has approximately 670,000 distinct CDR3 sequences; just under 20% are singletons. With RNA at 10%, 30% or 50%, naive CD8 libraries came from approximately 20,000 to 1,000,000 sorted cells. The sorting of naive CD8 T cells used the CD8+CD4-CCR7+CD45RA+ phenotype. This CDR3 region has 18 residues. Only a few counts were recorded for this clonotype. Its antigen is undetermined. The sequence was collected from a human donor in good health. Some libraries in this study had Jurkat cell RNA spiked in. The gene calls are TRBV21-1 and TRBJ1-3; whether TRBD1, the table's D call, matches the DNA was not checked. TRBV21-1 is an annotated pseudogene. The material sequenced was naive CD8+ T cells from blood, with Jurkat cell RNA spiked in. Sample subset: FACS-sorted CD8+CD4-CCR7+CD45RA+ naive T cells. CDR3 nucleotides: TGTGCCAGCGCTAATCGGCAGGGGACTCAGGAGGCTGGAAACACCATATATTTT. This gives the protein CASANRQGTQEAGNTIYF.